The rows below give T cell receptor beta chains drawn from one sample of a study of blood T cell repertoires in COVID-19. This table comes from immunoSEQ multiplex PCR, and its TCRdb copy is limited to in-frame clones, with some not included. In the table there are roughly 410,000 clones, 70% to 90% of which are singletons. Sequences were obtained from peripheral blood. Receptor source: a woman aged 55-69 years with COVID-19, enrolled during active disease. CDR3s include the opening cysteine and the closing phenylalanine or tryptophan. D genes are given only for firm matches. Expanded clones are given a class, and other clones once, few, many or no size at all.

>TRBJ2-5|TRBV7-7|-|-
TGTGCTAGCAGCTCAAAAGAGACCCAGTACTTC
CASSSKETQYF
>TRBJ2-3|TRBV19|-|once
TGTGCCAGTAGTATGCACGGGGTAGTGCCAGATACGCAGTATTTT
CASSMHGVVPDTQYF
>TRBJ1-4|TRBV7-9|-|-
TGTGCCAGCGCGCCCGGACAGTCAAATGAAAAACTGTTTTTT
CASAPGQSNEKLFF
>TRBJ1-6|TRBV27|-|-
TGTGCCAGCAGTTTATGGGTAGGGGCCAATTCACCCCTCCACTTT
CASSLWVGANSPLHF
>TRBJ1-6|TRBV19|TRBD1|once
TGTGCCAGTACCCCGGACAGGGATAATTCACCCCTCCACTTT
CASTPDRDNSPLHF
>TRBJ1-1|TRBV5-1|-|-
TGCGCCAGCAGCTTCCAGGGGATGAACACTGAAGCTTTCTTT
CASSFQGMNTEAFF
>TRBJ2-7|TRBV27|TRBD1|-
TGTGCCAGCAGTCCGGACAGGGGGTCCCCGAGGGAGTACTTC
CASSPDRGSPREYF
>TRBJ1-1|TRBV7-2|-|-
TGTGCCAGCAGCTCGACAGCGGGGAACACTGAAGCTTTCTTT
CASSSTAGNTEAFF
>TRBJ2-7|TRBV12-2|-|-
TGTGCAAGTCGCTTTTCAGCCTACGAGCAGTACTTC
CASRFSAYEQYF
>TRBJ1-1|TRBV4-1|-|-
TGCGCCAGCAGCCAAGATAGTGCAGGGCGAACTGAAGCTTTCTTT
CASSQDSAGRTEAFF
>TRBJ1-5|TRBV2|TRBD1|-
TGTGCCAGCAGTGAAACAGGGGTCGGTCAGCCCCAGCATTTT
CASSETGVGQPQHF
>TRBJ2-5|TRBV5-5|-|-
TGTGCCAGCAGTCCCGGACAGAGCCAAGAGACCCAGTACTTC
CASSPGQSQETQYF
>TRBJ2-6|TRBV6-5|-|-
TGTGCCAGCTCTCGAGGGGGCTCTGGGGCCAACGTCCTGACTTTC
CASSRGGSGANVLTF
>TRBJ2-1|TRBV10-1|-|once
TGCGCCAGCAGTGTGGGACACCGTGAGCAGTTCTTC
CASSVGHREQFF
>TRBJ2-2|TRBV29-1|TRBD1|-
TGCAGCGCTAGTACTACAGGGGACACCGGGGAGCTGTTTTTT
CSASTTGDTGELFF
>TRBJ2-5|TRBV11-2|TRBD2|-
TGTGCCAGCAGCTTAGCGGCGGGGGGGCTTGTCGGTTTAGAGACCCAGTACTTC
CASSLAAGGLVGLETQYF
>TRBJ2-7|TRBV27|TRBD2|-
TGTGCCAGCTCGGGGGAAGCGGGGGGTAAGCAGTACTTC
CASSGEAGGKQYF
>TRBJ2-3|TRBV3-1/TRBV3-2|-|-
TGTGCCAGCAGCCAAGGGCCGGGATTGGGCACGCAGTATTTT
CASSQGPGLGTQYF
>TRBJ1-4|TRBV15|-|-
TGTGCCACCAGCAGAGAGGATGGGAGGAATGAAAAACTGTTTTTT
CATSREDGRNEKLFF
>TRBJ2-6|TRBV7-3|-|-
TGTGCCAGCAGCTTAATGGGCGGGGACCTCTCTGGGGCCAACGTCCTGACTTTC
CASSLMGGDLSGANVLTF